This T cell receptor beta chain is from a study of T cells in Graves' hyperthyroidism and ophthalmopathy. The V and J ends lost 5 bases and 6 bases respectively, with 17 bases between them. Germline loops: CDR1 SEHNR, CDR2 FQNEAQ (reference sequence). There are 15 residues in the CDR3. In its sample, this clonotype was seen once. Being one base from a much bigger clone, this may be a read error. The source material, RNA transcripts, was used to amplify TCR beta CDR3 regions. When the TCR CDR3 underwent first-round RT-PCR, the HTBI primer set was used. TCRdb re-called the multiplex PCR reads with MiXCR, one entry per CDR3 protein. The sample contains about 380,000 distinct CDR3 sequences, around 20% of which appear only once.

This TCR derives from a man aged 18 to 35 with Graves' ophthalmopathy. The chain couples TRBV7-9 to TRBJ1-5; D is undetermined. The sequenced sample was blood. CDR3 DNA sequence: TGTGCCAGCAGCCCAGCGGCGAGTCAGGCTCAGCCCCAGCATTTT. Protein sequence: CASSPAASQAQPQHF.